This T cell receptor (beta chain) was obtained from a study of T-cell memory formation after mild COVID-19. Study context: In these data, TCR clusters were largely donor specific.

Via MiXCR, TCRdb re-called the 5' RACE reads, giving one row per CDR3 protein. The sample has roughly 550,000 distinct CDR3 sequences; about a fifth are singletons. The V end lost 3 bases, the J end lost 0 bases, and 5 bases lay between the germline ends. This CDR3 is built from 13 residues. This clonotype was found many times. This rearrangement joins TRBV12-3 or TRBV12-4 to TRBJ1-1, with D unresolved. Material for sequencing was PBMCs or a T cell subset sorted from them (not recorded which). The source is an adult woman who had mild COVID-19 (a few samples of this study predate the infection). Cell type and time point are not known. CDR3 loop: CASSLRVNTEAFF. CDR3 nucleotide sequence: TGTGCCAGCAGTTTGCGCGTGAACACTGAAGCTTTCTTT.